What follows describes a single T cell receptor (beta chain). The antigen is not known. The sample comes from a study of cytomegalovirus exposure and HLA in healthy donors. Both 60 Vbeta primers and 13 Jbeta primers went into the PCR. Only in-frame clones appear in the TCRdb table, and some are missing; sequencing was by immunoSEQ multiplex PCR. This sample's table has 200,000 to 250,000 clones. CDR1 MDHEN and CDR2 SYDVKM come from the germline V gene. This CDR3 region has 15 residues. Overall study results and limits: For most TCR sequences rarity was the rule, although some public TCRs occurred in many donors. When analyzed later, a missense DCLRE1C variant was found to be linked to TCR beta V- and J-gene trimming. Later, TCR association rates were found to vary by HLA locus, highest for DRB1 and lowest for HLA-C.

The V call is TRBV28, the J call TRBJ1-5; TRBD1 aligns across 8 bases. The clonotype was recovered from a woman aged 25 to 39 in good health and CMV-seropositive. The specimen was PBMCs. In DNA, the CDR3 is TGTTCTGGAAGGACAGGGAGTAATAGCAATCAGCCCCAGCATTTT. Encoded protein: CSGRTGSNSNQPQHF. The whole variable domain, filled in from reference TRBV28 and TRBJ1-5, reads DVKVTQSSRYLVKRTGEKVFLECVQDMDHENMFWYRQDPGLGLRLIYFSYDVKMKEKGDIPEGYSVSREKKERFSLILESASTNQTSMYLCSGRTGSNSNQPQHFGDGTRLSIL.